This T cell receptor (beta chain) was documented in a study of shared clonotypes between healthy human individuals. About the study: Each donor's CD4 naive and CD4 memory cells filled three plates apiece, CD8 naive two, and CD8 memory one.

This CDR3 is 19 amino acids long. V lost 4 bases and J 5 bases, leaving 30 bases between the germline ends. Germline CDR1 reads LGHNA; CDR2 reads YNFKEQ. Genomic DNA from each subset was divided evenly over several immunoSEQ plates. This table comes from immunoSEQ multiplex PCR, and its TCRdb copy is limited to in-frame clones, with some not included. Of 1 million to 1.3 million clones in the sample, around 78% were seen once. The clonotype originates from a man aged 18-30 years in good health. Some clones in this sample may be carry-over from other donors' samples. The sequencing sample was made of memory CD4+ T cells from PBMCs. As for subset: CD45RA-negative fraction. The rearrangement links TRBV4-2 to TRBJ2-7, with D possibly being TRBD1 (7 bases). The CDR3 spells CASSRWGGRGEDVSHEQYF. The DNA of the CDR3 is TGTGCCAGCAGCCGCTGGGGTGGCAGGGGGGAAGACGTGTCCCACGAGCAGTACTTC.